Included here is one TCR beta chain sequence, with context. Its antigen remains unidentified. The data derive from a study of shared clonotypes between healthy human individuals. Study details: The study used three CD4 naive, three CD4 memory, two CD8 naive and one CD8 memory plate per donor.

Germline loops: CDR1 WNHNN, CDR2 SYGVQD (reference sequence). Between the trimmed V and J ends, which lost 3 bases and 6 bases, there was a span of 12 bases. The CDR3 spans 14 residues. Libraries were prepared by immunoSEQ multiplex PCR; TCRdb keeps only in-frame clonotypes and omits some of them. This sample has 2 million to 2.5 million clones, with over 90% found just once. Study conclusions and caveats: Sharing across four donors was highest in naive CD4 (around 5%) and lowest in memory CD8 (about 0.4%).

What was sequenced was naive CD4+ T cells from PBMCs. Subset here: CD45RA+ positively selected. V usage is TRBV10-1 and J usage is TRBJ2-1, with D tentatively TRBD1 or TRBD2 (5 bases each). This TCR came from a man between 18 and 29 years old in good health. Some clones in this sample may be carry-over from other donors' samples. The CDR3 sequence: CASSESRGINEQFF. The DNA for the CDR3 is TGCGCCAGCAGTGAATCGAGGGGAATCAATGAGCAGTTCTTC.